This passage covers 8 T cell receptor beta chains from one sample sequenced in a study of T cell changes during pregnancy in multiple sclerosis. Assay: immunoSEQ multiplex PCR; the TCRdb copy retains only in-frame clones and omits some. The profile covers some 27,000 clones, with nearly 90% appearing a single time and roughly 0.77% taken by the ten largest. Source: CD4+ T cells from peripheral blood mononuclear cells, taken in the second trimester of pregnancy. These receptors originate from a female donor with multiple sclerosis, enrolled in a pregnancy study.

CDR3 nucleotide sequence: TGTGCCATCAGCGCAGCGGGGATCGGGGAGCTGTTTTTT. It encodes CAISAAGIGELFF. The chain recombines TRBV10-3 with TRBJ2-2; 7 bases agree with TRBD2. The CDR3 has 13 residues. Germline lookup yields CDR1 ENHRY and CDR2 SYGVKD. The J segment lost 7 bases and the V segment lost 6 bases, leaving 5 bases of the junction unmatched.

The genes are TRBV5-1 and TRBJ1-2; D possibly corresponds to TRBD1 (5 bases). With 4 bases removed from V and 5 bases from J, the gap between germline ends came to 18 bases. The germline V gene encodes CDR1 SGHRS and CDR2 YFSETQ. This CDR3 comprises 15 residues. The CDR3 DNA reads TGCGCCAGCAGCCCTACTGCGGGGGGGTCTTATGGCTACACCTTC. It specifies CASSPTAGGSYGYTF.

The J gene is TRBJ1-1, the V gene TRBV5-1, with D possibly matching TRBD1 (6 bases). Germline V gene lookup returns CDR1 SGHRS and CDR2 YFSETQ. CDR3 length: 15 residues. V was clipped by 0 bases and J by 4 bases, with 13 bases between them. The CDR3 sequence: CASSLGGGKGTEAFF. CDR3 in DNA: TGCGCCAGCAGCTTGGGTGGGGGCAAAGGCACTGAAGCTTTCTTT.

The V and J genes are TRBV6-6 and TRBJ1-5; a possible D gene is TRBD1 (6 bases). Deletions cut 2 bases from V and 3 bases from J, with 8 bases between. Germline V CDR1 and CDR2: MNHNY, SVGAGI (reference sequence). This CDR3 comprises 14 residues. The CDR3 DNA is TGTGCCAGCAGTTACAGGGGGAACAATCAGCCCCAGCATTTT. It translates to CASSYRGNNQPQHF.

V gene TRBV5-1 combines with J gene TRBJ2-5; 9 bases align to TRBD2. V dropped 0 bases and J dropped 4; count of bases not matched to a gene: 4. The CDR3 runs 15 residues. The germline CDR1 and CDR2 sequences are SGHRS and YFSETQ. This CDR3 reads CASSLGGGAGETQYF. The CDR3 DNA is TGCGCCAGCAGCTTGGGCGGGGGGGCTGGAGAGACCCAGTACTTC.

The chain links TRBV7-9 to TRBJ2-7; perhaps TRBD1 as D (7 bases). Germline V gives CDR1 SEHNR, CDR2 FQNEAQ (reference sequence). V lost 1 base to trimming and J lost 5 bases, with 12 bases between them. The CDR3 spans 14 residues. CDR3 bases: TGTGCCAGCAGCTTAGGAGGAGGGGGCCACGAGCAGTACTTC. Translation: CASSLGGGGHEQYF.

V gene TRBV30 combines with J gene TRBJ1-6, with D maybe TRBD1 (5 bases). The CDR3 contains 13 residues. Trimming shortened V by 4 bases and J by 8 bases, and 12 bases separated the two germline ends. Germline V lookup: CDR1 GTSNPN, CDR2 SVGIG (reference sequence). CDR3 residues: CAWTGRVDSPLHF. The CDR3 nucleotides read TGTGCCTGGACGGGCAGGGTTGATTCACCCCTCCACTTT.

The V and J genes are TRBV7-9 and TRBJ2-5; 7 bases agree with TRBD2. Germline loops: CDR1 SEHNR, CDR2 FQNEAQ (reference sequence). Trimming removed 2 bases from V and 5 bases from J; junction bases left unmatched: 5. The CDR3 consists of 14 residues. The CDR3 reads CASSLIQGGETQYF. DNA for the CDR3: TGTGCCAGCAGCTTAATCCAGGGAGGGGAGACCCAGTACTTC. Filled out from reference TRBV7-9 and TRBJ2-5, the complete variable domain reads DTGVSQNPRHKITKRGQNVTFRCDPISEHNRLYWYRQTLGQGPEFLTYFQNEAQLEKSRLLSDRFSAERPKGSFSTLEIQRTEQGDSAMYLCASSLIQGGETQYFGPGTRLLVL.